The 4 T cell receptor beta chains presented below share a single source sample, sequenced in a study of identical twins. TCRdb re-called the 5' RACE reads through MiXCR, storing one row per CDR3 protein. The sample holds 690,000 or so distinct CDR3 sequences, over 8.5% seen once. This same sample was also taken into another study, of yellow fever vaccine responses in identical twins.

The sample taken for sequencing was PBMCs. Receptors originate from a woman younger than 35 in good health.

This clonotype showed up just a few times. In DNA form, the CDR3 reads TGTGCCAGCAGAGAACGACAGGGGGCCAAAGATACGCAGTATTTT. As protein: CASRERQGAKDTQYF. The chain joins TRBV6-1 to TRBJ2-3, with 10 nucleotides matching TRBD1. There are 15 residues in the CDR3. The V segment lost 6 bases and the J segment 5 bases; nucleotides outside the gene matches: 8. Per germline, CDR1 MNHNS and CDR2 SASEGT.

The CDR3 DNA is TGCGCCAGCAGCCCCTACGTCGGATCGACAGCAATGAACACTGAAGCTTTCTTT. This encodes CASSPYVGSTAMNTEAFF. This chain uses TRBV4-1 with TRBJ1-1; possibly TRBD1 for D (5 bases). The CDR3 has 18 residues. Germline CDR1 and CDR2: MGHRA and YSYEKL. Trimming cost V 4 bases and J 0 bases, with 21 bases left between them.

The CDR3 nucleotides are TGCAGTGCTAGAGAACCGACAGGGTTGAGGTACAATGAGCAGTTCTTC. It is translated as CSAREPTGLRYNEQFF. The V and J genes are TRBV20-1 and TRBJ2-1, with 7 bases lining up with TRBD1. The length of the CDR3 is 16 residues. Germline CDR1 is DFQATT and CDR2 is SNEGSKA (reference sequence). With 0 bases clipped from V and 4 bases from J, the junction kept 9 bases outside the gene matches.

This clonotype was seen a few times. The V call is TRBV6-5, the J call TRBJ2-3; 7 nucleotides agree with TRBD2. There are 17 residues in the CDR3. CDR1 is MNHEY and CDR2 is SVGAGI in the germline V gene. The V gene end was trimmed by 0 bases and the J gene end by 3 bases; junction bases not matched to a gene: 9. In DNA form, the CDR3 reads TGTGCCAGCAGTTACTCGAGTCCAGCGGGATCTACAGATACGCAGTATTTT. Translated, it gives CASSYSSPAGSTDTQYF.